The next 14 T cell receptor beta chains were all read from a single sample in a study of post-analysis software for immune sequencing data. Findings and limits, study-wide: Higher frequency in patients than in controls was seen for about five TRBV segments, with TRBV5-6, TRBV5-1 and TRBV20-1 among them.

Their cognate antigens are unknown. TCR beta cDNA libraries had unique molecular identifiers. TCRdb fed the PCR reads into MiXCR, producing one record per CDR3 protein. The sample lists roughly 670,000 distinct CDR3 sequences, 59% occurring once. Sequenced input: blood. The receptors here all came from a girl aged 2 to 9 with multiple sclerosis.

This clonotype was observed a few times. Possible read error: a much larger clone is one base away. The chain combines TRBV6-5 with TRBJ2-1; D remains ambiguous. The end of the DNA fits TRBJ2-7 better, so the J call may be wrong. The CDR3 runs to 13 residues. Germline lookup yields CDR1 MNHEY and CDR2 SVGAGI. The chain's CDR3 is CASSYTWYNEQYF. DNA of the CDR3: TGTGCCAGCAGTTATACCTGGTACAATGAGCAGTACTTC.

This clonotype was observed a handful of times. V gene TRBV20-1 combines with J gene TRBJ2-1; TRBD2 matches 9 bases. This CDR3 is 13 amino acids long. Germline V lookup: CDR1 DFQATT, CDR2 SNEGSKA (reference sequence). V was clipped by 5 bases and J by 8 bases; unmatched bases: 7. Here the CDR3 DNA reads TGCAGTGCTGATTCGGGGACTAGCTATGAGCAGTTCTTC. Its protein product is CSADSGTSYEQFF.

This chain links TRBV10-3 with TRBJ1-1; tentative D call: TRBD1 (6 bases). V lost 6 bases to trimming and J lost 0 bases, with 11 bases between them. This CDR3 region has 14 residues. Per germline, CDR1 ENHRY and CDR2 SYGVKD. In DNA, the CDR3 is TGTGCCATCAGGAGGACAGAGATGAACACTGAAGCTTTCTTT. This codes for CAIRRTEMNTEAFF.

V gene TRBV5-1 combines with J gene TRBJ2-1; TRBD2 aligns across 8 bases. Trimming removed 4 bases from V and 5 bases from J; junction bases left unmatched: 11. The CDR3 is 16 residues long. Germline V lookup: CDR1 SGHRS, CDR2 YFSETQ. CDR3 amino acids: CASSLSGLATHNEQFF. The CDR3 DNA reads TGCGCCAGCAGCCTCTCCGGACTAGCTACCCACAATGAGCAGTTCTTC.

This clonotype came up a few times. The genes are TRBV4-1 and TRBJ2-7; no definite D call. V lost 0 bases to trimming and J lost 0 bases, with 6 bases between them. Germline V lookup: CDR1 MGHRA, CDR2 YSYEKL. The CDR3 runs to 14 residues. The CDR3 spells CASSQDWSSYEQYF. Written as DNA, the CDR3 is TGCGCCAGCAGCCAAGATTGGAGCTCCTACGAGCAGTACTTC.

The chain is built from TRBV6-2 or TRBV6-3 and TRBJ2-3; D perhaps matches TRBD1 (6 bases). There are 16 residues in the CDR3. The V and J ends lost 2 bases and 5 bases respectively, with 17 bases between them. The germline CDR1 and CDR2 sequences are MNHEY and SVGEGT. The CDR3: CASSYPMAGAKDTQYF. DNA of the CDR3: TGTGCCAGCAGTTACCCGATGGCAGGGGCGAAAGATACGCAGTATTTT.

V usage is TRBV6-5 and J usage is TRBJ1-3; D is perhaps TRBD1 (6 bases). Trimming removed 5 bases from V and 2 bases from J, with 13 bases in between. CDR1 MNHEY and CDR2 SVGAGI come from the germline V gene. The CDR3 loop spans 15 amino acids. CDR3: CASSTQGVAGNTIYF. The DNA of the CDR3 is TGTGCCAGCAGTACACAGGGAGTTGCTGGAAACACCATATATTTT.

This chain uses TRBV20-1 with TRBJ2-4, with D possibly matching TRBD1 (6 bases). The CDR3 is made up of 15 amino acids. The germline CDR1 and CDR2 sequences are DFQATT and SNEGSKA (reference sequence). Trimming shortened V by 3 bases and J by 6 bases, and 18 bases separated the two germline ends. CDR3 sequence (DNA): TGCAGTGCTAGGACCATAACAGGGTTCGCAAACATTCAGTACTTC. Translating gives CSARTITGFANIQYF.

The rearrangement links TRBV10-3 to TRBJ1-6, with TRBD1 identical over 9 bases. The CDR3 length is 14 residues. V trimming: 6 bases; J trimming: 5 bases; junction bases outside the gene matches: 2. CDR1 is ENHRY, CDR2 SYGVKD, per germline. The CDR3 region is CAISRQGDNSPLHF. The CDR3 nucleotides read TGTGCCATCAGCCGACAGGGGGATAATTCACCCCTCCACTTT.

The J gene is TRBJ2-2, the V gene TRBV6-5; D might be TRBD1 (6 bases). The CDR3 contains 16 residues. Trimming stripped 0 bases from V and 4 bases from J, with 12 bases between. The germline CDR1 and CDR2 sequences are MNHEY and SVGAGI. The CDR3 DNA sequence: TGTGCCAGCAGTTACTCGACTTCCAGGGGCACCGGGGAGCTGTTTTTT. This sequence encodes CASSYSTSRGTGELFF.

The chain combines TRBV4-3 with TRBJ1-1, with D maybe TRBD1 (5 bases). The CDR3 is made up of 16 amino acids. The V end lost 0 bases, the J end lost 1 base, and 12 bases lay between the germline ends. CDR1 and CDR2 (germline): LGHNA, YSLEER. The CDR3 DNA follows: TGCGCCAGCAGCCAAGACGCATGGGGGTCGAACACTGAAGCTTTCTTT. Its protein is CASSQDAWGSNTEAFF.

This clonotype was seen a few times. The CDR3 DNA is TGTGCCAGCAGTTCTACGACCACTGAAGCTTTCTTT. This sequence encodes CASSSTTTEAFF. The gene calls are TRBV6-5 and TRBJ1-1; D ambiguous. The germline V gene has CDR1 MNHEY and CDR2 SVGAGI. Trimming removed 4 bases at V and 4 bases at J, with 7 bases between. The CDR3 covers 12 residues.

This clonotype was detected once. This rearrangement joins TRBV20-1 to TRBJ2-3, with a tentative D call TRBD2 (6 bases). Trimming cost V 0 bases and J 7 bases, with 17 bases left between them. CDR3 size: 15 residues. Germline V gives CDR1 DFQATT, CDR2 SNEGSKA (reference sequence). CDR3 protein: CSARDPGTGTNTQYF. The CDR3, as DNA: TGCAGTGCTAGAGACCCCGGGACTGGTACGAATACGCAGTATTTT.

V is TRBV5-1 and J is TRBJ2-7, with 7 nucleotides matching TRBD1. Germline V gene lookup returns CDR1 SGHRS and CDR2 YFSETQ. Trimming cost V 1 base and J 0 bases; bases outside gene matches: 10. The CDR3 covers 17 residues. The CDR3: CASSLTPTGFNSYEQYF. The CDR3 nucleotides are TGCGCCAGCAGCTTGACCCCGACAGGGTTCAACTCCTACGAGCAGTACTTC.